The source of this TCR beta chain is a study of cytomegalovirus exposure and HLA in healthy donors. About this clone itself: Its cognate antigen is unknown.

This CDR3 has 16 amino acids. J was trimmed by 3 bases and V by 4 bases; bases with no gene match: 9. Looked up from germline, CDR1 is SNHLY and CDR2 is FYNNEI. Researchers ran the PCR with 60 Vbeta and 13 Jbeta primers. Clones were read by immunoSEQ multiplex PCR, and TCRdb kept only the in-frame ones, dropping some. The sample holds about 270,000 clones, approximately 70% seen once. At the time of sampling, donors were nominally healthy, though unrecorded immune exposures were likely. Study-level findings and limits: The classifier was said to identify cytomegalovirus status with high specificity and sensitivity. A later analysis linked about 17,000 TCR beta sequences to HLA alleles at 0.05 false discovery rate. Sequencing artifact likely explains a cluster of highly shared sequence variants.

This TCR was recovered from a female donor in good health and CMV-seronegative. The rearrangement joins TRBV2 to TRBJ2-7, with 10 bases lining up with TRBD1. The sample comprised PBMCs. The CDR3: CASSVDPGTGDYEQYF. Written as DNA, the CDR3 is TGTGCCAGCAGTGTAGACCCCGGGACAGGGGACTACGAGCAGTACTTC.